This is a list of T cell receptor beta chains from one sample in a study of vaccination effects on CD4 cells after COVID-19. Method: immunoSEQ multiplex PCR; TCRdb's copy keeps in-frame clones and lacks some. The sample shows some 70,000 clones, approximately 81% of them seen only once. For these receptors, no antigen is known. This specimen was CD4+ T cells from PBMCs cultured with HCoV-229E spike peptides, taken after COVID-19 vaccination. These receptors all come from a human donor who received a COVID-19 vaccine. CDR3s include the opening cysteine and the closing phenylalanine or tryptophan. A D gene is named only where the DNA matches it firmly.

V: TRBV5-1
D: -
J: TRBJ2-1
CDR3: CASSSYTAGSYNEQFF

V: TRBV29-1
D: TRBD1
J: TRBJ1-2
CDR3: CSVDRMAGTGSGYTF

V: TRBV4-2
D: -
J: TRBJ2-5
CDR3: CASSQDRSRQETQYF

V: TRBV30
D: -
J: TRBJ2-3
CDR3: CAWNRQNTDTQYF

V: TRBV18
D: -
J: TRBJ1-1
CDR3: CASSLQGDGITEAFF

V: TRBV27
D: -
J: TRBJ2-2
CDR3: CASSLSPTGNTGELFF

V: TRBV4-2
D: TRBD2
J: TRBJ2-2
CDR3: CASSQDGLAGTGELFF

V: TRBV29-1
D: TRBD2
J: TRBJ2-5
CDR3: CSVTSGGLQETQYF

V: TRBV27
D: TRBD2
J: TRBJ2-3
CDR3: CASTRTRGASGDRTDTQYF

V: TRBV4-2
D: -
J: TRBJ2-5
CDR3: CASSQGPAGQETQYF

V: TRBV12-5
D: -
J: TRBJ2-5
CDR3: CASGLGQKETQYF

V: TRBV19
D: -
J: TRBJ1-1
CDR3: CASSIGGSRNTEAFF

V: TRBV7-2
D: -
J: TRBJ1-2
CDR3: CASSGLGGSYGYTF

V: TRBV7-2
D: -
J: TRBJ1-3
CDR3: CASSLVASGNTIYF

V: TRBV7-9
D: -
J: TRBJ1-3
CDR3: CASSFVSGNTIYF

V: TRBV7-2
D: -
J: TRBJ1-4
CDR3: CASRLRTARGEKLFF

V: TRBV10-3
D: -
J: TRBJ1-1
CDR3: CAISQTENTEAFF

V: TRBV25-1
D: TRBD1
J: TRBJ1-4
CDR3: CASGSGTAATNEKLFF

V: TRBV7-3
D: -
J: TRBJ2-1
CDR3: CASSDVGPSYNEQFF

V: TRBV29-1
D: -
J: TRBJ1-2
CDR3: CSVEFRDKDNYGYTF